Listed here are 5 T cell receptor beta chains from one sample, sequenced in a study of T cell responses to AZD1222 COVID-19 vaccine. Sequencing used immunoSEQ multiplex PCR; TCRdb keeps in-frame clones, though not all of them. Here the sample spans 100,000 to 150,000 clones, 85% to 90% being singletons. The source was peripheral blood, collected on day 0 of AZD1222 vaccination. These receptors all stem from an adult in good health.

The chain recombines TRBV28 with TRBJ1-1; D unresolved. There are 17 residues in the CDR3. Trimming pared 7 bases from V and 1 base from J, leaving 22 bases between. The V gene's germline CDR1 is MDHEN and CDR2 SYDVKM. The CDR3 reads CASTPPWSTSWNTEAFF. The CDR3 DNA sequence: TGTGCCAGCACCCCACCGTGGTCCACCTCATGGAACACTGAAGCTTTCTTT. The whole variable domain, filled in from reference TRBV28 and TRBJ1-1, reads DVKVTQSSRYLVKRTGEKVFLECVQDMDHENMFWYRQDPGLGLRLIYFSYDVKMKEKGDIPEGYSVSREKKERFSLILESASTNQTSMYLCASTPPWSTSWNTEAFFGQGTRLTVV.

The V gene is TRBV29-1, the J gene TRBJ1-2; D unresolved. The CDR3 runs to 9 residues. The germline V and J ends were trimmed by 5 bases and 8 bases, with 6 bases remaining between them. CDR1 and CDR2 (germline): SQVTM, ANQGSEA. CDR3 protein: CSVTGGYTF. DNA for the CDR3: TGCAGCGTTACGGGAGGCTACACCTTC. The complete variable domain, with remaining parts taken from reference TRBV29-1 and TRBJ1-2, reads SAVISQKPSRDICQRGTSLTIQCQVDSQVTMMFWYRQQPGQSLTLIATANQGSEATYESGFVIDKFPISRPNLTFSTLTVSNMSPEDSSIYLCSVTGGYTFGSGTRLTVV.

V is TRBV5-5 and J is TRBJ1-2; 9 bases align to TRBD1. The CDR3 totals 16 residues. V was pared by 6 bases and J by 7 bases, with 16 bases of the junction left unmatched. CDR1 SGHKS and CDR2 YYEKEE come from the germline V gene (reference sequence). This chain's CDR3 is CASTAQRGQGALGYTF. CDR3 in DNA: TGTGCCAGCACCGCGCAAAGGGGACAGGGAGCGCTTGGCTACACCTTC.

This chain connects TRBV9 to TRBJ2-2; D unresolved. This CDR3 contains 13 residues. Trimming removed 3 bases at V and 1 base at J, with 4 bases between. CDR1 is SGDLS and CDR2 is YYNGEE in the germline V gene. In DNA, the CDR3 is TGTGCCAGCAGCGCAGGGAACACCGGGGAGCTGTTTTTT. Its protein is CASSAGNTGELFF.

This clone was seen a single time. CDR3: CASSARGGQPQHF. The CDR3 DNA reads as TGTGCCAGCAGTGCCAGAGGGGGACAGCCCCAGCATTTT. This chain connects TRBV12-3 or TRBV12-4 to TRBJ1-5; D is possibly TRBD1 (6 bases). This CDR3 spans 13 amino acids. V lost 5 bases and J lost 7, with 12 bases in between.